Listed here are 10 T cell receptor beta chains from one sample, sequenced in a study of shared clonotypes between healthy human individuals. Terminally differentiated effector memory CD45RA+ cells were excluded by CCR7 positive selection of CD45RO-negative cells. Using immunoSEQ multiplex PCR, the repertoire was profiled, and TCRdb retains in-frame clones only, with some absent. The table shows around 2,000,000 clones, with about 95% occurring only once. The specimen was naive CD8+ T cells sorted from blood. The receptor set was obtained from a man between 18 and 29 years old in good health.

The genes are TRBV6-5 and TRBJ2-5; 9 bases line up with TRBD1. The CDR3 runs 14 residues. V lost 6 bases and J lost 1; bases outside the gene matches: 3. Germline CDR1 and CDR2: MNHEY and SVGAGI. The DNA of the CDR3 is TGTGCCAGCAGCCAGGACAGGGGCCAAGAGACCCAGTACTTC. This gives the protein CASSQDRGQETQYF.

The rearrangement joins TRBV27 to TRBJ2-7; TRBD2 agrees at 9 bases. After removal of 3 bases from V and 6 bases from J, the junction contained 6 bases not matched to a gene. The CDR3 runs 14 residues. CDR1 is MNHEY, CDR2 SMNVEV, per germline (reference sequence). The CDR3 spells CASSFISGRSEQYF. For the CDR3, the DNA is TGTGCCAGCAGTTTTATAAGCGGGAGGAGCGAGCAGTACTTC.

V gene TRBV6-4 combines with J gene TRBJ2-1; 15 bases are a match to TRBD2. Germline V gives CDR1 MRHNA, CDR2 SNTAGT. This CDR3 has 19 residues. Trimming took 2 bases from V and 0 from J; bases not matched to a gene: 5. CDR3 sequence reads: CASSDTRTSGGVSYNEQFF. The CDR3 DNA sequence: TGTGCCAGCAGTGACACTAGGACTAGCGGGGGGGTCTCCTACAATGAGCAGTTCTTC.

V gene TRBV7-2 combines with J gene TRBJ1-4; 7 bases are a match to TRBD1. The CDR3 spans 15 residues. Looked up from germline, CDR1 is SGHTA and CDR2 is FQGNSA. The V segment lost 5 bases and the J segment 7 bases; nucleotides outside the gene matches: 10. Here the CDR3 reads CASSREQGIGEKLFF. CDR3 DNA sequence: TGTGCCAGCAGCCGGGAACAGGGGATTGGTGAAAAACTGTTTTTT.

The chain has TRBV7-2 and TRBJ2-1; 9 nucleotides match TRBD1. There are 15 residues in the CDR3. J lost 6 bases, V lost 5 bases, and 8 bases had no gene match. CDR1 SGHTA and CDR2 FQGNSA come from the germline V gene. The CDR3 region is CASSPDTTGGNEQFF. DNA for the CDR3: TGTGCCAGCAGCCCGGATACGACAGGGGGCAATGAGCAGTTCTTC.

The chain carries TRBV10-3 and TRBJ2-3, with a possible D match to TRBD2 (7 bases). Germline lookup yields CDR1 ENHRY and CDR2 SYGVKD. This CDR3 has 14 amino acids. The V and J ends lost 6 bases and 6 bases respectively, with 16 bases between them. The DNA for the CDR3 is TGTGCCATCAGCCTGGGGGGGGGCAGGGATACGCAGTATTTT. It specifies CAISLGGGRDTQYF.

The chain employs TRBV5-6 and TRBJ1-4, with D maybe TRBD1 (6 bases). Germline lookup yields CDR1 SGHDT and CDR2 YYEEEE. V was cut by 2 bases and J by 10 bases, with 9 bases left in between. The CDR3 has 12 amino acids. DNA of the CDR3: TGTGCCAGCAGCTTAGGGGGGGCAAAACTGTTTTTT. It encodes CASSLGGAKLFF.

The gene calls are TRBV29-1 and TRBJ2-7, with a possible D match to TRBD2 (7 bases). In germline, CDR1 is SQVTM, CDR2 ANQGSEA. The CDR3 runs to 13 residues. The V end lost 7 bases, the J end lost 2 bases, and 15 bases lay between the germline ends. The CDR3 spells CSGRGTQAYEQYF. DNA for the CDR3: TGCAGCGGGCGGGGGACACAAGCCTACGAGCAGTACTTC.

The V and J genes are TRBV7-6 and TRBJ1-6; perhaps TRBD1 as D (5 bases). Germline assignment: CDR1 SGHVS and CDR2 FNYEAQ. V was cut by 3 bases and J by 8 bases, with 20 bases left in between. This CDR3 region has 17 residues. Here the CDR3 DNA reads TGTGCCAGCAGCTTGTCAATGGGGGGTACTTCGCATTCACCCCTCCACTTT. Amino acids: CASSLSMGGTSHSPLHF.

For the CDR3, the DNA is TGCAGCGTCGGATGGAACACTGAAGCTTTCTTT. It yields the protein CSVGWNTEAFF. The rearrangement uses TRBV29-1 and TRBJ1-1; D remains ambiguous. Germline CDR1 SQVTM, CDR2 ANQGSEA. The CDR3 is 11 residues long. The V end was cut by 6 bases, the J end by 1 base, with 6 bases between.